Below are 26 T cell receptor beta chains sequenced from a single sample in a study of human T cells and chemical hapten exposure. Specified time point: patch test 2, 6 weeks after DPC sensitization. Treatment given: therapeutic diphenylcyclopropenone sensitization with weekly scalp DPC. Unfractionated whole blood was the source of the extracted total RNA. TCRdb re-analysed the RACE reads in MiXCR, keeping a single row per CDR3 protein. Here the sample spans tens of thousands of distinct CDR3 sequences, approximately 9.6% being singletons. The sequencing here drew on whole blood, taken in connection with sensitization to the hapten diphenylcyclopropenone (DPC). These receptors all stem from a woman in her twenties or thirties with alopecia areata. Some clones in this sample may be carry-over from other donors' samples.

The chain recombines TRBV5-1 with TRBJ1-2; D remains ambiguous. The CDR3 is 13 amino acids. CDR1 and CDR2 (germline): SGHRS, YFSETQ. V shed 0 bases and J shed 5 bases, with 8 bases lying between them. The CDR3 region is CASSLDSEYGYTF. CDR3 DNA: TGCGCCAGCAGCTTGGACTCTGAATATGGCTACACCTTC.

This clonotype came up many times. This chain uses TRBV28 with TRBJ1-1; D is ambiguous. This CDR3 comprises 14 residues. The germline CDR1 and CDR2 sequences are MDHEN and SYDVKM. Trimming took 8 bases from V and 6 from J, leaving 19 bases between them. CDR3 loop: CASEPPDLQAEAFF. CDR3 coding DNA: TGTGCCAGCGAACCCCCCGACCTGCAGGCTGAAGCTTTCTTT.

This clonotype was observed a few times. This rearrangement joins TRBV6-2 or TRBV6-3 to TRBJ2-1, with 7 bases fitting TRBD1. J lost 1 base, V lost 3 bases, and 3 bases had no gene match. CDR3 length: 15 amino acids. Per the germline V gene, CDR1 is MNHEY and CDR2 is SVGEGT. The CDR3 protein is CASSYGDSSYNEQFF. In nucleotides, the CDR3 is TGTGCCAGCAGTTATGGGGACAGTTCCTACAATGAGCAGTTCTTC.

This clonotype was counted at least ten times. The chain couples TRBV12-3 or TRBV12-4 to TRBJ2-3; the match to TRBD1 covers 10 bases. Trimming cost V 6 bases and J 4 bases; bases outside gene matches: 7. The CDR3 sequence is 15 residues long. This chain's CDR3 is CASSADRGRADTQYF. The CDR3, as DNA: TGTGCCAGCAGCGCGGACAGGGGGAGGGCAGATACGCAGTATTTT.

This clonotype was observed many times. This sequence joins TRBV6-2 or TRBV6-3 and TRBJ2-7; D not certain. V lost 5 bases, J lost 13 bases, and 30 bases lay in between. CDR3 size: 16 residues. The germline gives CDR1 MNHEY, CDR2 SVGEGT. The DNA of the CDR3 is TGTGCCAGCAGTCCACTCTCGACTCTCCCTACGAGCAGTGGTTACTTC. Translated: CASSPLSTLPTSSGYF.

This clonotype was detected many times. CDR3 DNA: TGTGCCAGCAGTTTAAGGGCAGGGGATGAAAAACTGTTTTTT. It specifies CASSLRAGDEKLFF. V is TRBV12-3 or TRBV12-4 and J is TRBJ1-4, with D perhaps TRBD1 (6 bases). The CDR3 covers 14 residues. V lost 2 bases, J lost 6 bases, and 10 bases lay in between.

This chain's CDR3 is CASSSGQLITDTQYF. As DNA, the CDR3 is TGTGCCAGCAGCTCTGGACAGCTTATCACAGATACGCAGTATTTT. V and J are TRBV11-2 and TRBJ2-3; possible D gene TRBD1, 6 bases. The germline V gene has CDR1 SGHAT and CDR2 FQNNGV. Deletions cut 4 bases from V and 2 bases from J, with 13 bases between. The CDR3 spans 15 residues.

This clonotype has ten or more counts. The rearrangement links TRBV7-2 to TRBJ2-1; D is possibly TRBD1 (5 bases). This CDR3 is built from 16 residues. The V end lost 1 base, the J end lost 4 bases, and 14 bases lay between the germline ends. Germline loops: CDR1 SGHTA, CDR2 FQGNSA. In DNA, the CDR3 is TGTGCCAGCAGCTTAGAGTATAGGCAGGGATACAATGAGCAGTTCTTC. Residues: CASSLEYRQGYNEQFF.

This clonotype was observed a handful of times. The chain has TRBV7-9 and TRBJ1-3, with 9 bases identical to TRBD1. In germline, CDR1 is SEHNR, CDR2 FQNEAQ (reference sequence). This CDR3 is built from 18 residues. V lost 4 bases to trimming and J lost 4 bases; unmatched junction nucleotides: 14. CDR3 bases: TGTGCCAGCAGCTCCCCACCGGGACAGGGAACTGAAGGAAACACCATATATTTT. Translating it yields CASSSPPGQGTEGNTIYF.

The sample holds a few counts of this clonotype. V and J are TRBV6-2 or TRBV6-3 and TRBJ2-3; TRBD2 matches 8 bases. The CDR3 extends over 14 amino acids. Unmatched junction bases numbered 8, after V lost 6 bases and J lost 6 bases. Germline lookup yields CDR1 MNHEY and CDR2 SVGEGT. The CDR3 nucleotides are TGTGCCAGCAGCGGGACTAGAGGGCCCGATACGCAGTATTTT. Translated, it gives CASSGTRGPDTQYF.

This clonotype was detected ten times or more. V is TRBV6-1 and J is TRBJ2-2; tentative D call: TRBD2 (7 bases). This CDR3 region has 15 residues. Trimming pared 6 bases from V and 5 bases from J, leaving 16 bases between. Germline CDR1 and CDR2: MNHNS and SASEGT. CDR3 sequence: CASRLTGRGTGELFF. CDR3 coding DNA: TGTGCCAGCAGGTTAACAGGGAGGGGGACCGGGGAGCTGTTTTTT.

The CDR3 nucleotides read TGTGCCAGCAGTGGCCGGGACAGGTCTTCACCCCTCCACTTT. Protein: CASSGRDRSSPLHF. This sequence joins TRBV6-5 and TRBJ1-6, with 8 nucleotides matching TRBD1. The CDR3 totals 14 residues. J gave up 9 bases and V 5 bases, and 6 bases lay outside the gene matches. Germline-derived CDR1 and CDR2 are MNHEY and SVGAGI.

The sample holds a few counts of this clonotype. The rearrangement joins TRBV25-1 to TRBJ2-1; D gene unclear. CDR1 and CDR2 (germline): MGHDK, SYGVNS. Trimming removed 3 bases from V and 9 bases from J, with 3 bases in between. The length of the CDR3 is 10 residues. CDR3 DNA sequence: TGTGCCAGCAGTGATGTTGAGCAGTTCTTC. Its protein product is CASSDVEQFF.

This clonotype has a count of ten or more. The genes are TRBV7-2 and TRBJ2-1; the D gene is possibly TRBD2 (5 bases). Germline assignment: CDR1 SGHTA and CDR2 FQGNSA. CDR3 length: 14 amino acids. V was clipped by 5 bases and J by 6 bases, with 14 bases between them. The CDR3 loop reads CASSPRASPNEQFF. The CDR3 DNA is TGTGCCAGCAGCCCCCGGGCTAGCCCCAATGAGCAGTTCTTC. The variable domain in full, completed from reference TRBV7-2 and TRBJ2-1, reads GAGVSQSPSNKVTEKGKDVELRCDPISGHTALYWYRQSLGQGLEFLIYFQGNSAPDKSGLPSDRFSAERTGGSVSTLTIQRTQQEDSAVYLCASSPRASPNEQFFGPGTRLTVL.

This chain connects TRBV4-1 to TRBJ1-4, with D perhaps TRBD1 (6 bases). The CDR3 spans 16 residues. The germline V and J ends were trimmed by 1 base and 3 bases, with 12 bases remaining between them. Germline V gives CDR1 MGHRA, CDR2 YSYEKL. DNA for the CDR3: TGCGCCAGCAGCCAAGGAAGAAGGGGGGCTAATGAAAAACTGTTTTTT. Residues: CASSQGRRGANEKLFF.

This clonotype was picked up a small number of times. CDR3 residues: CASSRYGQGVSNTGELFF. The CDR3 DNA is TGTGCCAGCAGTAGATACGGACAGGGGGTTTCGAACACCGGGGAGCTGTTTTTT. The chain is built from TRBV12-3 or TRBV12-4 and TRBJ2-2; TRBD1 matches at 10 bases. V trimming: 5 bases; J trimming: 0 bases; junction bases outside the gene matches: 9. This CDR3 has 18 amino acids.

This clonotype was counted many times. The genes are TRBV11-3 and TRBJ2-3; 12 bases fit TRBD2. J lost 3 bases, V lost 5 bases, and 6 bases had no gene match. Germline lookup yields CDR1 SGHNT and CDR2 YENEEA. The CDR3 consists of 16 residues. CDR3 bases: TGTGCCAGCAGCCCAGGGACTAGCGGGCGAACAGATACGCAGTATTTT. It translates to CASSPGTSGRTDTQYF.

Turning to this clonotype: The conserved phenylalanine or tryptophan normally closing the CDR3 is absent here, so this likely arose from a read error. The V call is TRBV7-8, the J call TRBJ1-6; no firm D call. Germline V gene data show CDR1 as SGHVS and CDR2 as FQNEAQ. V shed 5 bases and J shed 7 bases, with 6 bases lying between them. The CDR3 covers 12 residues. CDR3 bases: TGTGCCAGCAGCAATATCAATTCACCCCTCCACTCT. It codes for CASSNINSPLHS.

V gene TRBV28 combines with J gene TRBJ2-7, with TRBD1 matching 9 bases. Germline CDR1 reads MDHEN; CDR2 reads SYDVKM. Losses at the gene ends were 7 bases for V and 2 bases for J; bases not matched to a gene: 6. The CDR3 loop spans 14 amino acids. The CDR3 DNA sequence: TGTGCCAGCAAACTACAGGGGGCCCCCTACGAGCAGTACTTC. Translation gives CASKLQGAPYEQYF.

In this sample, this clonotype turned up a few times. This chain uses TRBV18 with TRBJ1-1; possibly TRBD1 for D (5 bases). The CDR3 totals 15 residues. Trimming cost V 1 base and J 2 bases, with 11 bases left between them. The germline CDR1 and CDR2 sequences are KGHSH and LQKENI. CDR3: CASSPREGANTEAFF. CDR3 DNA: TGTGCCAGCTCACCACGGGAAGGGGCTAACACTGAAGCTTTCTTT.

In this sample, this clonotype turned up a few times. V and J are TRBV12-3 or TRBV12-4 and TRBJ2-3, with 8 bases lining up with TRBD2. After removal of 4 bases from V and 6 bases from J, the junction contained 9 bases not matched to a gene. The CDR3 is made up of 15 amino acids. CDR3 DNA sequence: TGTGCCAGCAGTTCCCTTGCGGGGGGAGATGATACGCAGTATTTT. Encoded protein: CASSSLAGGDDTQYF.

This clonotype has just a few counts. The V gene is TRBV20-1, the J gene TRBJ2-1, with 15 bases matching TRBD2. With 6 bases clipped from V and 9 bases from J, the junction kept 9 bases outside the gene matches. This CDR3 region has 15 residues. Germline CDR1 DFQATT, CDR2 SNEGSKA (reference sequence). In nucleotides, the CDR3 is TGCAGTGCCGGGACTAGCGGGGGGACACTGGGTGAGCAGTTCTTC. Protein: CSAGTSGGTLGEQFF.

Only a few counts were recorded for this clonotype. The CDR3 DNA reads TGTGCCAGCAGCTTGCGGATCGGGTCGTATAGCAATCAGCCCCAGCATTTT. It encodes CASSLRIGSYSNQPQHF. The chain is built from TRBV6-2 or TRBV6-3 and TRBJ1-5; D gene uncertain. Trimming took off 6 bases at V and 0 bases at J, with 18 bases between the two ends. The germline V gene encodes CDR1 MNHEY and CDR2 SVGEGT. The CDR3 sequence is 17 residues long.

Ten or more counts support this clonotype. The J gene is TRBJ2-1, the V gene TRBV7-6; weak D call: TRBD2 (7 bases). The V end was cut by 7 bases, the J end by 7 bases, with 20 bases between. The CDR3 is 15 amino acids. Germline V lookup: CDR1 SGHVS, CDR2 FNYEAQ. The CDR3 sequence is CASKQNTGGHNEQFF. The CDR3 DNA is TGTGCCAGCAAACAGAACACCGGGGGGCATAATGAGCAGTTCTTC.

The table lists this clonotype with many counts. V usage is TRBV4-1 and J usage is TRBJ2-7, with D tentatively TRBD1 (6 bases). CDR3 length equals 15 residues. CDR1 and CDR2 (germline): MGHRA, YSYEKL. With 3 bases removed from V and 3 bases from J, the gap between germline ends came to 15 bases. The CDR3 sequence: CASSQVTGRNYEQYF. In DNA form, the CDR3 reads TGCGCCAGCAGCCAGGTGACAGGTCGGAACTACGAGCAGTACTTC.

This clonotype was counted between two and nine times. The chain employs TRBV7-2 and TRBJ2-1; TRBD2 matches 12 bases. V lost 1 base and J lost 8; bases outside the gene matches: 6. CDR1 SGHTA and CDR2 FQGNSA come from the germline V gene. The CDR3 extends over 16 amino acids. The CDR3 spells CASSLVLAGGSYEQFF. DNA of the CDR3: TGTGCCAGCAGCTTAGTACTAGCGGGGGGTAGTTATGAGCAGTTCTTC.